A selection of T cell receptor beta chains follows, all from one sample in a study of blood T cells in healthy people across ages. One entry per CDR3 protein results from TCRdb running MiXCR on the 5' RACE reads. The sample includes 550,000 to 800,000 distinct CDR3 sequences, 32% of them seen just once. The material sequenced was blood. These receptors were obtained from a woman older than 75 in good health. Both conserved end residues are part of each CDR3. A D gene is named only where the DNA matches it firmly. Part of the rows lack a size; the others show once, few, many or a class for expanded clones.

-	TRBV7-2	TRBJ2-5	15	many	TGTGCCAGCAGCTTAGGGGGCCGGGGCCAAGAGACCCAGTACTTC	CASSLGGRGQETQYF
-	TRBV9	TRBJ2-7	13	-	TGTGCCAGCAGCGTACTCGGCGGGGCCGAGCAGTACTTC	CASSVLGGAEQYF
TRBD1	TRBV28	TRBJ2-7	13	many	TGTGCCAGCCGTACAGGGGGCGCCTACGAGCAGTACTTC	CASRTGGAYEQYF
-	TRBV24-1	TRBJ2-1	13	-	TGCGCCACCGGTGCCCTGGGAGCCAATGAGCAGTTCTTC	CATGALGANEQFF
TRBD1	TRBV20-1	TRBJ2-7	14	-	TGCAGTGCTAGAGATCCGGACAGGGTATACGAGCAGTACTTC	CSARDPDRVYEQYF
TRBD1	TRBV30	TRBJ2-7	14	many	TGTGCCTGGAGTGGGGCCGACAGGGAATACGAGCAGTACTTC	CAWSGADREYEQYF
TRBD1	TRBV7-6	TRBJ1-6	15	many	TGTGCCAGCAGCTTAGGGACAGGGTGGGAGTCACCCCTCCACTTT	CASSLGTGWESPLHF
-	TRBV12-3/TRBV12-4	TRBJ2-5	16	many	TGTGCCAGCAGTTTTGGGTCCCGTCAGTCGCAAGAGACCCAGTACTTC	CASSFGSRQSQETQYF
-	TRBV12-3/TRBV12-4	TRBJ2-7	13	-	TGTGCCAGCAGTACCCATAGCGGCTACGAGCAGTACTTC	CASSTHSGYEQYF
TRBD2	TRBV4-2	TRBJ2-7	15	-	TGTGCCAGCAGCCAAGCACTAGCGGGGAGCTACGAGCAGTACTTC	CASSQALAGSYEQYF
TRBD1	TRBV3-1	TRBJ2-7	14	-	TGTGCCAGCAGCCGCTTAACAGGGGGCTACGAGCAGTACTTC	CASSRLTGGYEQYF
TRBD1	TRBV20-1	TRBJ1-1	13	few	TGCAGTGCTAGAGATGCAGGGGGCACTGAAGCTTTCTTT	CSARDAGGTEAFF
-	TRBV29-1	TRBJ2-5	11	few	TGCAGCGTTGAATTTTCGGAGACCCAGTACTTC	CSVEFSETQYF
-	TRBV2	TRBJ1-5	14	few	TGTGCCAGCAGTATTAGGCAGGCTGTCCAGCCCCAGCATTTT	CASSIRQAVQPQHF
-	TRBV20-1	TRBJ2-2	14	few	TGCAGTGCCGATGGGACGGGGAACACCGGGGAGCTGTTTTTT	CSADGTGNTGELFF
TRBD2	TRBV7-2	TRBJ2-5	13	-	TGTGCCTCCACGTCGGGAGGACAAGAGACCCAGTACTTC	CASTSGGQETQYF
-	TRBV21-1	TRBJ1-1	18	-	TGTGCCAGCATTACCAGGGGAGACAGGGGTCTTCTGAACACTGAAGCTTTCTTT	CASITRGDRGLLNTEAFF
-	TRBV7-2	TRBJ1-5	13	few	TGTGCCAGCAGCGTGTGGGGCAATCAGCCCCAGCATTTT	CASSVWGNQPQHF
TRBD1	TRBV13	TRBJ1-2	13	-	TGTGCCAGCAGCTTTGGGACAGGGAATGGCTACACCTTC	CASSFGTGNGYTF
-	TRBV7-2	TRBJ1-2	13	few	TGTGTCAGCAGCTTTACAGTAAACTATGGCTACACCTTC	CVSSFTVNYGYTF
TRBD1	TRBV7-2	TRBJ1-5	16	many	TGTGCCAGCAGCCCCAGGGGGCATACCCCCAATCAGCCCCAGCATTTT	CASSPRGHTPNQPQHF
-	TRBV6-5	TRBJ2-5	16	-	TGTGCCAGCAGTTACCGTACACCTAGCGTCCAAGGGACCCAGTACTTC	CASSYRTPSVQGTQYF
-	TRBV19	TRBJ1-2	13	few	TGTGCCAGCTCCCGAGGCGCCTCTTATGGCTACACCTTC	CASSRGASYGYTF
TRBD1	TRBV7-2	TRBJ1-4	17	many	TGTGCCAGCAGCTCGGGACAGGGGGTGGCAACTAATGAAAAACTGTTTTTT	CASSSGQGVATNEKLFF
-	TRBV20-1	TRBJ2-5	18	many	TGCAGTGCTAGAGATCCCCGGAGGAGGGCGGGGCTTCAAGAGACCCAGTACTTC	CSARDPRRRAGLQETQYF
TRBD1	TRBV7-2	TRBJ1-2	15	-	TGTGCCAGCAGCTTAGACGGACAGGGGTGCGGTGGCTACACCTTC	CASSLDGQGCGGYTF
-	TRBV21-1	TRBJ2-5	16	many	TGTGCCAGCACAAAGACAGGGTGTGTTGTAGAAGAGACCCAGTACTTC	CASTKTGCVVEETQYF
-	TRBV5-1	TRBJ2-3	15	many	TGCGCCAGCAGCGTAGGAGGTGTTAGCACAGATACGCAGTATTTT	CASSVGGVSTDTQYF
TRBD1	TRBV19	TRBJ1-5	15	-	TGTGCCAGTAGTTCCGGACAGGGGCTGTTTCAGCCCCAGCATTTT	CASSSGQGLFQPQHF
-	TRBV30	TRBJ2-1	15	few	TGTGTCTGGAGTGTACGAGGGTCATTATGCAATGAGCAGTTCTTC	CVWSVRGSLCNEQFF